The present TCR beta chain was sequenced within a study of shared clonotypes between healthy human individuals (dated by TCRdb to 2018 to 2020). Broadly, across the study: The cohort included three men and a couple of women between 18 and 49 years of age. For each donor, CD4 naive and CD4 memory were each given three plates, CD8 naive was given two plates, and CD8 memory was given one plate. The study deeply sequenced blood TCR repertoires of several healthy adults to estimate repertoire size and the extent of clonotype sharing between individuals. To increase sequencing depth and limit assay-specific biases, TCR repertoire library preparation and sequencing were carried out by different laboratories using diverse techniques. Per donor, leukapheresis produced somewhere between about 0.8 and 9 billion PBMCs.

To note about this clone: Its antigen target is currently unknown. No qualities accompany the bases; no much larger clone lies one base away.

Donors were healthy HIV-negative adults with no recently reported acute infections or vaccinations. Every donor was a Caucasian adult residing in Nashville, Tennessee, USA. CD4+ T cells were enriched by magnetic negative selection, after which naive cells were positively selected on CD45RA and the negative fraction was taken as the memory subset. Blood was obtained by leukapheresis, after which PBMCs were separated by Ficoll-Histopaque density gradient centrifugation and cryopreserved in liquid nitrogen vapor phase. Analytical flow cytometry was used to check the purity and quantity of every magnetically sorted T cell population. Genomic DNA was isolated from each sorted fraction and quantified by UV absorbance on a Nanodrop 2000c. TCR CDR3 regions were amplified from genomic DNA by multiplex PCR using the deep immunoSEQ assay. For each cell subset, the extracted genomic DNA was distributed evenly across all wells of several immunoSEQ 96-well plates, and each plate served as one replicate. For sorted subsets, 200 to 250 ng genomic DNA, equal to 25,000 to 35,000 T cell genomes, was loaded into each replicate PCR. The purified libraries were quantified using a Qubit 3.0 fluorometer, sized with a Bioanalyzer 2100, and then quantified again using the KAPA Library Quantification kit. A separate single-read 150-cycle Illumina NextSeq 550 flow cell was used to sequence each immunoSEQ 96-well plate. The paper's data handling went like this. Because the immunoSEQ output held only junctional sequences and lacked quality scores, the filtering could not match the filtering applied to full-length reads. Sequences were annotated with PyIR, a Python wrapper for IgBLAST v1.9, and V/J genes and CDR3 were assigned using IMGT germline references. Reads were removed for weak V/J assignments (E-value above 1e-6), missing CDR3, stop codons, out-of-frame junctions, or ambiguous translated residues. A V3J clonotype was defined by an identical inferred V gene, J gene, and CDR3 amino acid sequence. To compute the percentage overlap between repertoires, the number of shared unique clonotypes was divided by the size of the smaller repertoire. RTK rarefaction, the Chao1 estimator, and Recon v2.1 estimates of unobserved clonotypes were used to assess repertoire richness. OLGA was used to compute generation probabilities for all TCRbeta clonotypes that the gDNA method yielded from a handful of donors. Entries here come from immuneACCESS through TCRdb and include only in-frame sequences with V and J called. Some clones fail to appear in such tables; in the studies checked, an unresolved V gene covers under half of the shortfall, and the cause of the remainder is unknown. The D gene and trimming were derived from the DNA, and the V and J assignments and clone size from that table. The sample profile shows about 1 million clones; 75% of them were found once. Around 1.4% of the sample is in the top ten clones.

The germline V gene provides CDR1 SGHTA and CDR2 FQGNSA. From cysteine to phenylalanine, the CDR3 is 15 amino acids long. Only CDR3 DNA remains: 45 bases, in frame from the first base. Germline trimming amounts to 5 bases on V and 2 bases on J, with 8 as the count of junction bases outside the gene matches. The research as a whole found: Sampling was limited to blood, and TCR repertoires in tissue likely differ from TCR repertoires in blood. Because the study included only a small number of donors, the genetic and exposure-history diversity represented was limited. When a few donors were compared, the shared fraction of clonotypes was 5% to 6.5% for naive CD4, around 3.5% for naive CD8, 2% to 2.5% for memory CD4, and 0.4% for memory CD8. Rarefaction of sorted-subset datasets indicated incomplete sequencing despite the large sequencing depth. Based on pairwise subsampling, the degree of clonotype sharing among donors was expected to be affected by sequencing depth. Larger estimated clonotype richness was generally found for naive subsets than for memory subsets. Higher generation probabilities were observed for clonotypes shared by all four sorted-subset donors than for non-shared clonotypes.

This TCR came from a man between 18 and 29 years old in good health. Sequenced sample: memory CD4+ T cells sorted from blood. What this sample's cell subset or site label stands for: CD45RA-negative fraction. In this chain, TRBV7-2 is recombined with TRBJ1-1, and 7 junctional nucleotides match TRBD1. The nucleotide sequence is given as TGTGCCAGCAGCCCCAGGACAGGCTATAACACTGAAGCTTTCTTT. Translated, this is CASSPRTGYNTEAFF.